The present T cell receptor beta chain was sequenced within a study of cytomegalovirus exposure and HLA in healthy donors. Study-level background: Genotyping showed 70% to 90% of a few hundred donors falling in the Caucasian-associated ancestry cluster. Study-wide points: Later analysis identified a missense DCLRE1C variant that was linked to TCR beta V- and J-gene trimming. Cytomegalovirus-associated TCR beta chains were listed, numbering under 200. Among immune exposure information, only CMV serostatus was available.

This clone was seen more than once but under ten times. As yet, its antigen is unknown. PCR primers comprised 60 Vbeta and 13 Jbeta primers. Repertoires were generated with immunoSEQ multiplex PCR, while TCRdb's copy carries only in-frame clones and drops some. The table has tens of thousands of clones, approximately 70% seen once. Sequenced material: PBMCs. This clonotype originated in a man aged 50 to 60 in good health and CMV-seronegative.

The CDR3 sequence: CASSPFDDRGYEQYF. DNA for the CDR3: TGTGCCAGTAGCCCTTTCGACGACAGGGGCTACGAGCAGTACTTC. This chain connects TRBV19 to TRBJ2-7; 8 nucleotides line up with TRBD1. The germline gives CDR1 LNHDA, CDR2 SQIVND (reference sequence). V trimming: 6 bases; J trimming: 3 bases; junction bases outside the gene matches: 10. The CDR3 is 15 residues long.